Presented here are 8 T cell receptor beta chains from one specimen sequenced in a study of CD8+CD57+ T cells in acquired aplastic anemia. Template material for TCR beta VDJ and CDR3 profiling consisted of genomic DNA. TCRdb called the reads again in MiXCR, with one record for every CDR3 protein. The table lists some 160,000 distinct CDR3 sequences, less than 50% of them singletons. By flow cytometry, patients selected for sequencing had shown an expansion of CD8+CD57+ cells. Sequenced material: sorted CD4+, CD8+, or CD8+CD57+ T cells (not recorded which) from PBMCs. The receptors shown here come from a human donor with aplastic anemia.

As concerns this clonotype: This may be a read error, as it is one base from a much larger clone. This sequence joins TRBV12-3 or TRBV12-4 and TRBJ1-2, with 7 bases identical to TRBD1. This CDR3 contains 13 residues. CDR3 amino acids: CASNPGTAYGYIF. The CDR3 DNA is TGTGCCAGCAACCCCGGGACAGCCTATGGCTACATCTTC.

This chain links TRBV5-1 with TRBJ2-3, with 7 bases identical to TRBD1. With 2 bases clipped from V and 6 bases from J, the junction kept 0 bases outside the gene matches. CDR3 length equals 12 residues. The germline CDR1 and CDR2 sequences are SGHRS and YFSETQ. Here the CDR3 DNA reads TGCGCCAGCAGCTTACAGGGGGATACGCAGTATTTT. Protein: CASSLQGDTQYF.

In the case of this clonotype: A read error may be the cause here, since a much bigger clone is one base away. This chain connects TRBV12-5 to TRBJ1-5; D gene uncertain. CDR1 and CDR2 (germline): LGHNT, FRNRAP. This CDR3 comprises 14 residues. In DNA form, the CDR3 reads TGTGCTGGTGGTTTGGTACCGGGCAATCAGCCCCAGCATTTT. The encoded protein is CAGGLVPGNQPQHF.

This chain's CDR3 is CASGQLPGNEQYF. The CDR3 DNA sequence: TGTGCCAGCGGACAGCTCCCCGGGAACGAGCAGTACTTC. The chain has TRBV2 and TRBJ2-7; maybe TRBD1 (6 bases). CDR1 and CDR2 (germline): SNHLY, FYNNEI. The CDR3 extends over 13 amino acids. The V end lost 8 bases, the J end lost 5 bases, and 16 bases lay between the germline ends. Full variable domain (rest looked up from reference TRBV2 and TRBJ2-7): EPEVTQTPSHQVTQMGQEVILRCVPISNHLYFYWYRQILGQKVEFLVSFYNNEISEKSEIFDDQFSVERPDGSNFTLKIRSTKLEDSAMYFCASGQLPGNEQYFGPGTRLTVT.

The chain combines TRBV7-8 with TRBJ1-6; no clear D. Trimming removed 5 bases from V and 5 bases from J, with 16 bases in between. This CDR3 has 16 amino acids. CDR1 and CDR2 (germline): SGHVS, FQNEAQ. The DNA for the CDR3 is TGTGCCAGCAGCGCGTGGAGGGAACTGGATAATTCACCCCTCCACTTT. Protein sequence: CASSAWRELDNSPLHF.

Concerning this clonotype itself: With a much larger clone just one base away, this may be a read error. The rearrangement joins TRBV29-1 to TRBJ2-1; D is uncertain. Germline lookup yields CDR1 SQVTM and CDR2 ANQGSEA. The CDR3 extends over 13 amino acids. Trimming took off 5 bases at V and 0 bases at J, with 8 bases between the two ends. CDR3 amino acids: CSVLWNSYNEQFF. CDR3 DNA: TGCAGCGTTTTATGGAACTCCTACAATGAGCAGTTCTTC.

The rearrangement joins TRBV27 to TRBJ2-7; no firm D call. This CDR3 is 14 amino acids long. Trimming took 3 bases from V and 0 from J, leaving 9 bases between them. Germline CDR1 and CDR2: MNHEY and SMNVEV (reference sequence). In nucleotides, the CDR3 is TGTGCCAGCAGTTTTTCGGTCTCCTCCTACGAGCAGTACTTC. Translation: CASSFSVSSYEQYF.

This sequence joins TRBV15 and TRBJ2-3, with TRBD2 identical over 9 bases. Germline V CDR1 and CDR2: LNHNV, YYDKDF (reference sequence). Trimming removed 2 bases from V and 2 bases from J; junction bases left unmatched: 8. The CDR3 extends over 17 amino acids. CDR3 region: CATSRPRLAANTDTQYF. CDR3 bases: TGTGCCACCAGCAGACCTCGACTAGCGGCCAACACAGATACGCAGTATTTT.